This T cell receptor beta chain was documented in a study of Ad26.COV2.S vaccination and SARS-CoV-2 variants (TCRdb year 2021). Notes on the research overall: Vaccine-arm donors came from COV1001, a multicentre, randomized, double-blind, placebo-controlled phase I-IIa trial of Ad26.COV2.S in healthy adults. Ad26.COV2.S was administered intramuscularly at 5 x 10^10 or 1 x 10^11 viral particles, either as a single shot or as two shots given 56 days apart. TCRbeta repertoire sequencing served as the tool for gauging how specific and how broad the SARS-CoV-2-reactive T cell receptors were following Ad26.COV2.S vaccination. The TCR-sequenced set comprised approximately 30 samples: some 19 Ad26.COV2.S vaccine recipients, 5 placebo recipients and 8 SARS-CoV-2 convalescent individuals. Trial participants were randomized into five groups of five: low-dose or high-dose Ad26.COV2.S given once or twice, or placebo on both occasions. Investigators remained blinded to trial group allocation during experiments and outcome assessment. Study-wide conclusions, independent of this receptor: Comparing responses between vaccine doses or regimens was not something the study was powered to do. Ad26.COV2.S recipients had higher spike-specific TCR breadth than placebo recipients (P = 0.0014). The authors noted that the TCR breadth and depth analyses may have underestimated total T cell responses. After vaccination, spike-specific CD8+ and CD4+ T cell responses were reported to show substantial breadth. Non-spike TCR breadth was comparable between vaccine and placebo recipients, consistent with the vaccine containing only spike.

A note on this clone: This receptor's antigen is unknown. Within one base of it there is no much larger clone, and no base qualities were kept.

TCRbeta CDR3 regions were sequenced with the immunoSEQ Assay. After extraction, genomic DNA underwent amplification by bias-controlled multiplex PCR, followed by high-throughput sequencing. The authors' pipeline ran thus. Collapsing and filtering of sequences were performed to quantify the absolute abundance of each unique TCRbeta CDR3 region. Usable DNA was measured by amplifying reference genes present in all nucleated cells, and TCRbeta template counts were normalized to that usable DNA to estimate T cell fraction. Repertoire TCRs were annotated as SARS-CoV-2-specific by exact matching of V gene, CDR3 amino acid sequence and J gene to a known reactive TCR set. The reference SARS-CoV-2 TCR set came from MIRA and was filtered for enrichment in COVID-19-positive ImmuneCODE repertoires, removing public or cross-reactive TCRs. Using the MIRA antigens, annotated TCRs were further analysed by specific ORF or by position within an ORF. Depth was the summed frequency of annotated unique rearrangements, while breadth was defined as annotated unique rearrangements over total unique productive rearrangements. TCR breadth was compared between groups using two-sided Wilcoxon rank-sum tests. In TCRdb, the immuneACCESS table is reduced to in-frame sequences with V and J assigned. These tables do not hold every clone; where another copy was compared, an unresolved V gene accounts for under half, and the others remain unexplained. V and J calls and clone size come straight from that table; D and trimming were deduced from the DNA. The sample has around 250,000 clones on record, about 89% of them singletons. The ten largest clones take up around 3% of the sample.

V and J are truncated by 6 bases and 1 base respectively, leaving an intervening sequence of 11 bases. The CDR3 starts with the cysteine, ends with the phenylalanine, and has 14 residues. The CDR3 DNA has 42 bases and is translated from base 1. CDR1 and CDR2, looked up from the germline V gene, are MDHEN and SYDVKM. Per the publication, the treatment or condition label means: 19 received Ad26.COV2.S at low or high dose, single or two shots; 5 received placebo; per-sample allocation not given. Repertoires of vaccine and placebo recipients were sequenced from samples taken on day 63 after the first injection. In Cohort 1b, some 25 adults aged 18-55 years were enrolled at a single site in Boston, USA, between 29 July and 7 August 2020. As a vaccine, Ad26.COV2.S was a replication-incompetent adenovirus type 26 vector that expressed a prefusion-stabilized SARS-CoV-2 spike protein derived from the original Wuhan strain.

Specimen: peripheral blood, collected in a trial of Ad26.COV2.S vaccine versus placebo. The chain is assembled from TRBV28 and TRBJ2-3; a tentative D call is TRBD2 (6 bases match). The TCR comes from a person between 18 and 60 years old who received the Ad26.COV2.S COVID-19 vaccine or a placebo. The DNA is TGTGCCAGCAGAACTAGCTTAGGCACAGATACGCAGTATTTT. It codes for CASRTSLGTDTQYF.